Described below is a single TCR beta chain sequence and its context. This clone was counted a single time. Its antigen is not yet known. No base-level quality is on record; no much larger clone is a single base apart. Whole blood was collected in K2EDTA tubes by collaborating institutions according to the institutions' own protocols. For TCRbeta analysis, collaborators shipped samples in one of three forms: frozen whole blood, isolated PBMCs, or DNA extracted from either of those sample types. This sample was taken from a study of blood T cell repertoires in COVID-19 (TCRdb year 2020). With respect to the entire study: The collaborator samples originated in the United States, Italy and Spain and spanned the acute and convalescent phases of COVID-19. The prospective study material was composed of cDNA or gDNA derived from T cells, B-cell-depleted T cells, or PBMCs. The dataset comprised deeply sampled blood TCRbeta repertoires from subjects exposed to, actively infected with, or recovered from COVID-19. The repertoires were released in a freely available public database meant as a resource for research on the immune response to SARS-CoV-2. The samples were drawn from the first 160 participants of the ongoing ImmuneRACE study and from more than 1,000 subjects provided by 6 global collaborators. Nearly every sample came with metadata listing a de-identified subject ID, COVID-19 status, age in years and sex. Where available, HLA class I and class II types were obtained from metadata supplied by the sample provider rather than from assay-based typing.

The CDR3 has 13 amino acids, counting the end cysteine and phenylalanine. Of all the DNA, just the CDR3 is kept, 39 bases in frame from base 1. In the germline V gene (reference sequence), CDR1 corresponds to GTSNPN and CDR2 to SVGIG. At the junction V is shortened by 0 bases and J by 4 bases, with 8 bases in between. The full study reports these points: Clinical and demographic metadata were provided uncurated, with the amount varying by source and participant.

TCRbeta CDR3 regions were amplified from genomic DNA using the immunoSEQ Assay, a bias-controlled multiplex PCR. The original pipeline was this. Nucleated cell counts per sample were estimated from amplification of reference gene primers within the assay. Sequence reads were collapsed and filtered to measure the absolute abundance of every unique TCRbeta CDR3 rearrangement. For each sample, productive Simpson clonality was calculated as the square root of Simpson's diversity index across productive rearrangements. TCRdb provides this immuneACCESS table in a form limited to in-frame rearrangements. Some clones are lacking; in checked studies, under half of them reflect an unresolved V gene, and why the rest are absent is not known. The V and J calls and the clone size are those of that table, but D and trimming were determined from the DNA. The sample profile shows about 95,000 clones; approximately 81% of them were found once. The biggest ten clones account for more than 20% of the sample.

The receptor chain draws on TRBV30 and TRBJ2-3; the D gene is perhaps TRBD1, on 5 matching bases. The sequencing sample was made of peripheral blood. This clonotype was sampled from an elderly man with active or convalescent COVID-19. The DNA sequence is as follows: TGTGCCTGGAGTGTACGCAGGGCAGATACGCAGTATTTT. Translated, this is CAWSVRRADTQYF.